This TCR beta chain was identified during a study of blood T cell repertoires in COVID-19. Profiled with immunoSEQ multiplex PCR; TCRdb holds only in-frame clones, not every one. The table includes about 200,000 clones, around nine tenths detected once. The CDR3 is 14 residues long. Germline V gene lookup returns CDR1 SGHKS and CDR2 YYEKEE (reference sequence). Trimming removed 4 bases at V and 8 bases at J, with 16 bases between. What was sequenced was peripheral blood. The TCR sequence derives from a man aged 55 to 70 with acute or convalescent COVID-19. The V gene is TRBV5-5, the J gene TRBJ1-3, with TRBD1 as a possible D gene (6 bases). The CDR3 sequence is CASSREGGSDTIYF. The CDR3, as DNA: TGTGCCAGCAGCAGAGAAGGGGGTAGTGACACCATATATTTT. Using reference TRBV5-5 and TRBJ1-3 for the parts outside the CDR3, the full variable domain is DAGVTQSPTHLIKTRGQQVTLRCSPISGHKSVSWYQQVLGQGPQFIFQYYEKEERGRGNFPDRFSARQFPNYSSELNVNALLLGDSALYLCASSREGGSDTIYFGEGSWLTVV.